Presented here are 20 T cell receptor beta chains from one specimen sequenced in a study of shared clonotypes between healthy human individuals. TCRdb's table, derived via immunoSEQ multiplex PCR, lists solely in-frame clones and lacks some. The table records fewer than 3 million clones, approximately 90% of them present only once. The sample was naive CD4+ T cells from PBMCs. Regarding subset: CD45RA+ positively selected. Receptors originate from a young man in good health. Some clones in this sample may be carry-over from other donors' samples.

The rearrangement links TRBV2 to TRBJ1-1, with a tentative D call TRBD1 (5 bases). The CDR3 is made up of 14 amino acids. V was shortened by 4 bases and J by 4 bases, with 13 bases between the two germline ends. Germline V gives CDR1 SNHLY, CDR2 FYNNEI. Here the CDR3 DNA reads TGTGCCAGCAGTGGTGCGGCGGGGGTCACTGAAGCTTTCTTT. Protein product: CASSGAAGVTEAFF.

The chain links TRBV27 to TRBJ2-6; 9 positions agree with TRBD2. J gave up 3 bases and V 5 bases, and 11 bases lay outside the gene matches. CDR3 length: 18 residues. The V gene's germline CDR1 is MNHEY and CDR2 SMNVEV (reference sequence). The CDR3 loop reads CASSPRHSGSFGANVLTF. Here the CDR3 DNA reads TGTGCCAGCAGTCCCCGCCATAGCGGGAGCTTTGGGGCCAACGTCCTGACTTTC.

The V and J genes are TRBV15 and TRBJ1-1, with D possibly matching TRBD1 (5 bases). The germline CDR1 and CDR2 sequences are LNHNV and YYDKDF (reference sequence). This CDR3 has 15 amino acids. The V and J ends lost 1 base and 8 bases respectively, with 17 bases between them. The CDR3 sequence is CATSRGGLAAREAFF. CDR3 nucleotides: TGTGCCACCAGCAGAGGGGGGTTGGCAGCCAGAGAAGCTTTCTTT.

This rearrangement joins TRBV10-1 to TRBJ2-7; TRBD1 agrees at 8 bases. V lost 7 bases and J lost 2; bases outside the gene matches: 1. The CDR3 covers 12 residues. CDR1 and CDR2 from the germline V gene are WNHNN and SYGVQD (reference sequence). The CDR3 DNA sequence: TGCGCCAGCATACAGGGGGCCTACGAGCAGTACTTC. Translating it yields CASIQGAYEQYF.

The chain combines TRBV27 with TRBJ1-5; no clear D. The CDR3 is made up of 14 amino acids. Germline CDR1 reads MNHEY; CDR2 reads SMNVEV (reference sequence). The V end was cut by 6 bases, the J end by 4 bases, with 13 bases between. In nucleotides, the CDR3 is TGTGCCAGCAGAAACCATGCGTGGAATCAGCCCCAGCATTTT. It specifies CASRNHAWNQPQHF.

The chain couples TRBV5-4 to TRBJ2-7, with TRBD1 matching 8 bases. The CDR3 has 15 amino acids. From germline, CDR1 is SGHNT and CDR2 YYREEE (reference sequence). V lost 5 bases to trimming and J lost 2 bases; unmatched junction nucleotides: 9. DNA of the CDR3: TGTGCCAGCAGTTCTCCGGGACAGGCTACCTACGAGCAGTACTTC. This sequence encodes CASSSPGQATYEQYF. Full variable domain (remainder filled in from reference TRBV5-4 and TRBJ2-7): ETGVTQSPTHLIKTRGQQVTLRCSSQSGHNTVSWYQQALGQGPQFIFQYYREEENGRGNFPPRFSGLQFPNYSSELNVNALELDDSALYLCASSSPGQATYEQYFGPGTRLTVT.

This sequence joins TRBV5-5 and TRBJ1-2, with D unclear. This CDR3 contains 13 residues. Trimming stripped 0 bases from V and 4 bases from J, with 7 bases between. Germline values: CDR1 SGHKS, CDR2 YYEKEE (reference sequence). The CDR3 DNA reads TGTGCCAGCAGCTTGGTATCCGGCTATGGCTACACCTTC. It yields the protein CASSLVSGYGYTF.

The chain is built from TRBV5-1 and TRBJ1-1, with 10 bases matching TRBD1. CDR1 and CDR2 (germline): SGHRS, YFSETQ. Germline trimming cut 3 bases from V and 0 bases from J; bases unmatched to any gene: 8. CDR3 length: 17 residues. The CDR3 bases are TGCGCCAGCAGCTCGACAGGGGGCATTGTGATGAACACTGAAGCTTTCTTT. Translating it yields CASSSTGGIVMNTEAFF. The full variable domain, rest sourced from reference TRBV5-1 and TRBJ1-1, is KAGVTQTPRYLIKTRGQQVTLSCSPISGHRSVSWYQQTPGQGLQFLFEYFSETQRNKGNFPGRFSGRQFSNSRSEMNVSTLELGDSALYLCASSSTGGIVMNTEAFFGQGTRLTVV.

This rearrangement joins TRBV2 to TRBJ1-4; the match to TRBD1 covers 9 bases. Germline CDR1 and CDR2: SNHLY and FYNNEI. V gave up 6 bases and J gave up 7 bases; unmatched junction bases: 6. The CDR3 totals 14 residues. CDR3 protein: CASRTDRGSEKLFF. As DNA, the CDR3 is TGTGCCAGCAGGACGGACAGGGGCAGTGAAAAACTGTTTTTT.

The gene calls are TRBV29-1 and TRBJ2-1, with TRBD2 matching over 7 bases. The CDR3 has 14 residues. Germline-derived CDR1 and CDR2 are SQVTM and ANQGSEA. In DNA form, the CDR3 reads TGCAGTGCCGGGACTATCCTCTCCTACAATGAGCAGTTCTTC. This encodes CSAGTILSYNEQFF.

The chain uses TRBV29-1 and TRBJ1-5; TRBD1 matches at 9 bases. V shed 4 bases and J 6 bases; nucleotides not matched to a gene: 7. The CDR3 is 14 residues long. CDR1 SQVTM and CDR2 ANQGSEA come from the germline V gene. In nucleotides, the CDR3 is TGCAGCGTTGGGGGACAGGGTCTGGGTCAGCCCCAGCATTTT. Its protein is CSVGGQGLGQPQHF.

This clone has only one observation. V usage is TRBV13 and J usage is TRBJ2-1; TRBD2 is a possible D gene (5 bases). The CDR3 loop spans 17 amino acids. CDR1 is PRHDT, CDR2 FYEKMQ, per germline (reference sequence). Trimming took off 0 bases at V and 5 bases at J, with 17 bases between the two ends. CDR3 bases: TGTGCCAGCAGCTTAGGCGCCCGGAGGACCGACCACAATGAGCAGTTCTTC. Translated, it gives CASSLGARRTDHNEQFF.

J is TRBJ1-5 and V is TRBV28, with TRBD1 identical over 8 bases. V gave up 3 bases and J gave up 6 bases; unmatched junction bases: 4. The V gene's germline CDR1 is MDHEN and CDR2 SYDVKM. This CDR3 region has 14 residues. The chain's CDR3 is CASSFSQGAQPQHF. The CDR3 DNA reads as TGTGCCAGCAGTTTCTCTCAGGGGGCTCAGCCCCAGCATTTT. Based on the CDR3 plus reference TRBV28 and TRBJ1-5, the full variable domain is DVKVTQSSRYLVKRTGEKVFLECVQDMDHENMFWYRQDPGLGLRLIYFSYDVKMKEKGDIPEGYSVSREKKERFSLILESASTNQTSMYLCASSFSQGAQPQHFGDGTRLSIL.

The chain is built from TRBV7-2 and TRBJ1-1, with 8 positions matching TRBD1. V lost 4 bases to trimming and J lost 10 bases; unmatched junction nucleotides: 11. Germline V CDR1 and CDR2: SGHTA, FQGNSA. CDR3 length: 14 residues. The DNA for the CDR3 is TGTGCCAGCAGCTCACCACAGGGGGGCATTGGAGCTTTCTTT. Its protein product is CASSSPQGGIGAFF.

The genes are TRBV11-2 and TRBJ1-1; D is unresolved. The germline V gene encodes CDR1 SGHAT and CDR2 FQNNGV. This CDR3 is built from 15 residues. Trimming pared 5 bases from V and 6 bases from J, leaving 19 bases between. The CDR3 loop is CASSALVAGGSEAFF. DNA of the CDR3: TGTGCCAGCAGCGCCTTGGTGGCAGGAGGATCTGAAGCTTTCTTT.

V is TRBV28 and J is TRBJ2-1; 7 bases agree with TRBD2. The CDR3 loop spans 15 amino acids. V shed 6 bases and J 0 bases; nucleotides not matched to a gene: 5. Germline V CDR1 and CDR2: MDHEN, SYDVKM. The CDR3 sequence: CASRSAGLSYNEQFF. The DNA of the CDR3 is TGTGCCAGCAGGTCAGCGGGACTCTCCTACAATGAGCAGTTCTTC. The whole variable domain, remainder taken from reference TRBV28 and TRBJ2-1, is DVKVTQSSRYLVKRTGEKVFLECVQDMDHENMFWYRQDPGLGLRLIYFSYDVKMKEKGDIPEGYSVSREKKERFSLILESASTNQTSMYLCASRSAGLSYNEQFFGPGTRLTVL.

This rearrangement joins TRBV29-1 to TRBJ2-7; D might be TRBD2 (5 bases). The germline CDR1 and CDR2 sequences are SQVTM and ANQGSEA. This CDR3 region has 14 residues. Trimming stripped 5 bases from V and 0 bases from J, with 14 bases between. CDR3 coding DNA: TGCAGCGTTTCTCCTCTAGCTAGCTCCTACGAGCAGTACTTC. This translates into CSVSPLASSYEQYF.

This clone has a single count. The chain joins TRBV5-1 to TRBJ2-1; 10 bases match TRBD2. Germline CDR1 and CDR2: SGHRS and YFSETQ. Losses at the gene ends were 0 bases for V and 3 bases for J; bases not matched to a gene: 6. CDR3 length equals 17 residues. The CDR3: CASSLALRLAGYNEQFF. CDR3 DNA sequence: TGCGCCAGCAGCTTGGCCCTAAGACTAGCGGGCTACAATGAGCAGTTCTTC.

The V call is TRBV27, the J call TRBJ1-2; no definite D call. The CDR3 extends over 13 amino acids. Germline V CDR1 and CDR2: MNHEY, SMNVEV (reference sequence). The V end was cut by 5 bases, the J end by 0 bases, with 7 bases between. The CDR3 nucleotides read TGTGCCAGCAGTAACAGAGCTAACTATGGCTACACCTTC. Residues: CASSNRANYGYTF.

V usage is TRBV9 and J usage is TRBJ2-1; D is perhaps TRBD2 (5 bases). V was trimmed by 0 bases and J by 0 bases, leaving 10 bases between them. Germline V gene data show CDR1 as SGDLS and CDR2 as YYNGEE. The CDR3 sequence is 16 residues long. CDR3 bases: TGTGCCAGCAGCGTAGTTGGGGAGAGCTCCTACAATGAGCAGTTCTTC. This gives the protein CASSVVGESSYNEQFF.